This entry is about one T cell receptor (beta chain). The target antigen is unknown. The data stem from a study of CD8 T cells in ankylosing spondylitis. Study-wide results and caveats: According to the report, clones linked to the disease were significantly enriched in matched synovial fluid samples taken from ankylosing spondylitis patients. In ankylosing spondylitis blood, a motif of roughly 8 highly homologous TCR beta variants appeared characteristic. Certain motif variants had earlier been reported in reactive arthritis synovial fluid and blood. Disease-linked clones displayed a CD8+ phenotype and appeared relatively rarely in peripheral blood.

Quantitative 5'-RACE with molecular barcodes was used to make the TCR beta libraries. TCRdb reprocessed the 5' RACE reads via MiXCR and lists one record per CDR3 protein. The top ten clones hold 0.95% to 1.1% of a sample with a few hundred thousand distinct CDR3 sequences, 17% of them seen once. V lost 6 bases and J 4 bases, leaving 13 bases between the germline ends. The CDR3 extends over 13 amino acids. Per germline, CDR1 SGHNT and CDR2 YYREEE (reference sequence). The chain uses TRBV5-4 and TRBJ2-5; weak D call: TRBD1 (5 bases). Sample: blood, either unsorted or a sorted T cell fraction (not recorded which). The sequence came from a male donor with ankylosing spondylitis. The CDR3 region has the DNA TGTGCCAGCAAATCGCCAGGGCGAGAGACCCAGTACTTC. Its translation is CASKSPGRETQYF.